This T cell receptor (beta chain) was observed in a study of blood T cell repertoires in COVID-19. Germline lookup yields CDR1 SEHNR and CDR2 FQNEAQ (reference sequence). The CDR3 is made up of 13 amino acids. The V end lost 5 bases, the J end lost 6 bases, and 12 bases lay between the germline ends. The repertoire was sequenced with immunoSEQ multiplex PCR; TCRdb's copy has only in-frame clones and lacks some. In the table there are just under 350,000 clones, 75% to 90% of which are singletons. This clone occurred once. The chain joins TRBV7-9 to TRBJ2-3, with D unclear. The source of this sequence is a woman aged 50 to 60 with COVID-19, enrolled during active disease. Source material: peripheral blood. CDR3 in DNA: TGTGCCAGCAGCAATTTGCAGGTGGATACGCAGTATTTT. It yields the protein CASSNLQVDTQYF.